This T cell receptor beta chain was sequenced during a study of cytomegalovirus exposure and HLA in healthy donors. Study information: Samples from HLA-typed donors yielded around 79 million unique TCRs in an early data release. Study-wide findings and caveats: There were some 150 TCR beta chains listed as cytomegalovirus-associated. Upon later analysis, HLA-associated TCR beta chains proved more clonally expanded than other, equally common chains.

Use of 60 Vbeta and 13 Jbeta primers characterized the PCR. Sequencing used immunoSEQ multiplex PCR; TCRdb keeps in-frame clones, though not all of them. The sample records approximately 100,000 clones, 76% being singletons. Germline V lookup: CDR1 SNHLY, CDR2 FYNNEI. The length of the CDR3 is 13 residues. Trimming pared 11 bases from V and 0 bases from J, leaving 13 bases between. Details on this clone: Its antigen is unknown.

The chain has TRBV2 and TRBJ1-1, with D unresolved. Sequenced sample: PBMCs. The receptor was derived from a woman younger than 30 in good health and CMV-seropositive. CDR3 nucleotides: TGTGCCGGAGCGAGCACCCTGAACACTGAAGCTTTCTTT. Translated, it gives CAGASTLNTEAFF.